This T cell receptor beta chain was recorded in a study of glioma-infiltrating T cells. Whole-study results and caveats: Only very few CDR3 sequences appeared in both tissue and blood. Tissue-blood divergence was below expectation in non-neoplastic patients, above in gliomas.

As for this clonotype: Its target is not known.

The iRepertoire nested amplicon-rescue multiplex PCR amplified TCR alpha and beta CDR3s from RNA. For one-step reverse transcription and amplification, 100-400 ng of tissue mRNA or PBMC total RNA was used. Using its own MiXCR run on the multiplex PCR reads, TCRdb lists one record per CDR3 protein. The sample lists more than 90,000 distinct CDR3 sequences; 35% to 45% were seen once. Trimming removed 5 bases at V and 12 bases at J, with 14 bases between. CDR1 is SGHTA, CDR2 FQGNSA, per germline. The CDR3 runs to 12 residues. This clonotype was obtained from a human donor with low-grade glioma or glioblastoma, undergoing nonglioma brain surgery, or in good health (not recorded which). The chain uses TRBV7-2 and TRBJ2-1; tentatively, D is TRBD2 (6 bases). The specimen sequenced was glioma tissue, nonneoplastic brain tissue, or PBMCs (not recorded which). The CDR3 nucleotides are TGTGCCAGCAGCCTGGGATTAGCGGTGCAGTTCTTC. Protein sequence: CASSLGLAVQFF.